A single sample gave rise to the 6 T cell receptor beta chains below, sequenced in a study of beta chain features in type 1 diabetes. Expressed TCRB transcripts were sequenced, since all the RNA that had been isolated was reverse transcribed. Some clones are missing from TCRdb's copy, which holds only in-frame ones; the method was immunoSEQ multiplex PCR. The sample lists around 300,000 clones; under 8.5% were seen once. What was sequenced was central memory CD4+ T cells from blood. The receptors originated from a woman aged 18-30 years in good health.

The rearrangement uses TRBV29-1 and TRBJ1-2, with 10 bases lining up with TRBD1. The CDR3 consists of 16 residues. The V segment lost 2 bases and the J segment 4 bases; nucleotides outside the gene matches: 10. Germline-derived CDR1 and CDR2 are SQVTM and ANQGSEA. The CDR3 region is CSVERGQGKGVYGYTF. CDR3 nucleotide sequence: TGCAGCGTTGAAAGGGGACAGGGGAAAGGGGTCTATGGCTACACCTTC.

There are a few counts of this clone. CDR3 loop: CASSEWEELSGNTIYF. DNA of the CDR3: TGTGCCAGCAGTGAATGGGAGGAGCTCTCTGGAAACACCATATATTTT. The chain uses TRBV25-1 and TRBJ1-3; D unresolved. The germline V gene has CDR1 MGHDK and CDR2 SYGVNS. V gave up 1 base and J gave up 0 bases, with 10 bases separating them. This CDR3 contains 16 residues.

This sequence joins TRBV15 and TRBJ2-2, with D uncertain. CDR1 LNHNV and CDR2 YYDKDF come from the germline V gene (reference sequence). The CDR3 is 15 residues long. Trimming took off 3 bases at V and 0 bases at J, with 8 bases between the two ends. This chain's CDR3 is CATSRSGANTGELFF. For the CDR3, the DNA is TGTGCCACCAGCAGGAGTGGCGCGAACACCGGGGAGCTGTTTTTT.

There are a few counts of this clone. V is TRBV30 and J is TRBJ2-7; D might be TRBD1 (6 bases). V was clipped by 5 bases and J by 3 bases, with 11 bases between them. The germline CDR1 and CDR2 sequences are GTSNPN and SVGIG (reference sequence). The CDR3 spans 12 residues. CDR3 amino acids: CAWADRHYEQYF. The CDR3 bases are TGTGCCTGGGCCGACAGGCACTACGAGCAGTACTTC. Based on the CDR3 plus reference TRBV30 and TRBJ2-7, the full variable domain is SQTIHQWPATLVQPVGSPLSLECTVEGTSNPNLYWYRQAAGRGLQLLFYSVGIGQISSEVPQNLSASRPQDRQFILSSKKLLLSDSGFYLCAWADRHYEQYFGPGTRLTVT.

The rearrangement joins TRBV27 to TRBJ2-7, with TRBD2 matching 10 bases. V trimming: 5 bases; J trimming: 0 bases; junction bases outside the gene matches: 10. Germline V lookup: CDR1 MNHEY, CDR2 SMNVEV (reference sequence). The CDR3 length is 17 residues. CDR3 DNA: TGTGCCAGCAGTCCCCGAGTAGCGGGAGGCATCTCCTACGAGCAGTACTTC. It codes for CASSPRVAGGISYEQYF.

This chain links TRBV7-3 with TRBJ2-1; D perhaps matches TRBD2 (6 bases). Germline CDR1 is SGHTA and CDR2 is FQGTGA. V was shortened by 5 bases and J by 2 bases, with 13 bases between the two germline ends. This CDR3 contains 15 residues. Written as DNA, the CDR3 is TGTGCCAGCAGCCCTCATTCGGGGGCCTACAATGAGCAGTTCTTC. It codes for CASSPHSGAYNEQFF.